Described below is a single T cell receptor beta chain sequence and its context. The CDR3 consists of 14 residues. Looked up from germline, CDR1 is MNHEY and CDR2 is SMNVEV (reference sequence). V was shortened by 9 bases and J by 4 bases, with 19 bases between the two germline ends. The data originate from a study of T cell responses to AZD1222 COVID-19 vaccine. Clones were sequenced by immunoSEQ multiplex PCR, and TCRdb holds only the in-frame ones, with some missing. The table includes 65,000 to 100,000 clones, 80% detected once. The chain has TRBV27 and TRBJ2-7; D might be TRBD1 or TRBD2, each matching 5 bases. Material: peripheral blood, obtained on day 0 of AZD1222 vaccination. The TCR was taken from an adult in good health. The CDR3 here is CASRGLSREYEQYF. Written as DNA, the CDR3 is TGTGCCAGTAGGGGTTTATCAAGGGAGTACGAGCAGTACTTC.